These T cell receptor beta chains were read from a single sample in a study of patients and donors after allogeneic stem cell transplantation. TCRdb used MiXCR to reprocess the RT-PCR reads, holding one entry per CDR3 protein. The table includes 150,000 to 200,000 distinct CDR3 sequences, 24% detected once. The sample comprised blood, either unsorted or a sorted T cell fraction (not recorded which). The receptors shown here come from a human donor who was either an allogeneic HSCT recipient or a stem cell or donor lymphocyte infusion donor (not recorded which). It is not recorded whose cells these are; they may come from a transplant donor. Each CDR3 is given without its conserved first and last residue. The order of the fields is D gene, V gene, CDR3 protein. The D gene is left open where the match is weak.

d_gene: .; v_gene: TRBV4-3; CDR3aa: ASSQDRFGVGAGNTIY
d_gene: .; v_gene: TRBV29-1; CDR3aa: SAQRSGENQPQH
d_gene: .; v_gene: TRBV7-6; CDR3aa: ASSPSGGGTEAF
d_gene: .; v_gene: TRBV29-1; CDR3aa: SGGVHSRTREDTQY
d_gene: .; v_gene: TRBV27; CDR3aa: ASSLNRGNGYT
d_gene: .; v_gene: TRBV3-1; CDR3aa: ASSQRAGSNGYT
d_gene: TRBD2; v_gene: TRBV2; CDR3aa: ASSRLAYNEQF
d_gene: TRBD1; v_gene: TRBV20-1; CDR3aa: SAGTGVGEAF
d_gene: .; v_gene: TRBV10-2; CDR3aa: ACNKPPYGYT
d_gene: .; v_gene: TRBV24-1; CDR3aa: ATSDSGTGNYEQY
d_gene: .; v_gene: TRBV29-1; CDR3aa: SVENVNEQY
d_gene: .; v_gene: TRBV4-3; CDR3aa: ASRRQTGAGNTIY
d_gene: .; v_gene: TRBV20-1; CDR3aa: SASLWAGPHTEAF
d_gene: .; v_gene: TRBV3-1; CDR3aa: ASSQGANQPQH
d_gene: .; v_gene: TRBV2; CDR3aa: ASKGSGTNQPQH
d_gene: .; v_gene: TRBV11-2; CDR3aa: ASSSWTAKNIQY
d_gene: .; v_gene: TRBV19; CDR3aa: ASSRAEGYEQY
d_gene: .; v_gene: TRBV9; CDR3aa: ASSVLGHLNEKLF
d_gene: TRBD1; v_gene: TRBV20-1; CDR3aa: SAAQGSSYNEQF
d_gene: TRBD2; v_gene: TRBV7-9; CDR3aa: ASSPPGASGPNNEQF
d_gene: .; v_gene: TRBV5-1; CDR3aa: ASSLLRGGRDTEAF
d_gene: .; v_gene: TRBV29-1; CDR3aa: SARAPKELF
d_gene: .; v_gene: TRBV27; CDR3aa: ASSLRSYNSPLH
d_gene: .; v_gene: TRBV29-1; CDR3aa: SVEGVWGAQGYT
d_gene: TRBD1; v_gene: TRBV5-5; CDR3aa: ASSLGTGSGQPQH
d_gene: .; v_gene: TRBV25-1; CDR3aa: ASSEWGVHGELF
d_gene: .; v_gene: TRBV27; CDR3aa: ASSLWTDTEAF
d_gene: .; v_gene: TRBV3-1; CDR3aa: ASSQNLGASQSGNTIY
d_gene: .; v_gene: TRBV11-2; CDR3aa: ASSLDSSAKNIQY
d_gene: .; v_gene: TRBV11-2; CDR3aa: ASSLATTGSEAF
d_gene: .; v_gene: TRBV12-3/TRBV12-4; CDR3aa: ASSTGTVFPQTEAF
d_gene: .; v_gene: TRBV11-2; CDR3aa: ASTPGNTIY
d_gene: TRBD2; v_gene: TRBV25-1; CDR3aa: ASSQSGGAGETQY
d_gene: .; v_gene: TRBV5-1; CDR3aa: ASSLGRVSTEAF
d_gene: .; v_gene: TRBV29-1; CDR3aa: SVKDNPYNSPLH
d_gene: TRBD1; v_gene: TRBV12-3/TRBV12-4; CDR3aa: ASSPDRGASTDEAF
d_gene: .; v_gene: TRBV6-2/TRBV6-3; CDR3aa: ASSYSSPGPEWATQPQH
d_gene: .; v_gene: TRBV7-3; CDR3aa: ASSLTPFADTQY
d_gene: TRBD2; v_gene: TRBV20-1; CDR3aa: SPGTSGTDTQY
d_gene: TRBD1; v_gene: TRBV9; CDR3aa: ASSPGQEYNEQF
d_gene: .; v_gene: TRBV29-1; CDR3aa: SVGTPGNTIY
d_gene: .; v_gene: TRBV4-3; CDR3aa: ASSQEIWQTTYEQY
d_gene: TRBD1; v_gene: TRBV7-9; CDR3aa: ASSLTDPVGPAGGYGYT
d_gene: .; v_gene: TRBV29-1; CDR3aa: SVEARRTVSYGYT
d_gene: TRBD2; v_gene: TRBV7-2; CDR3aa: ASSFKTSGREGNTQY
d_gene: TRBD1; v_gene: TRBV12-3/TRBV12-4; CDR3aa: ASRRGQYNEQF
d_gene: TRBD1; v_gene: TRBV4-1; CDR3aa: ASSRPGQGDNGYT
d_gene: .; v_gene: TRBV15; CDR3aa: ATSRKAGSGANVLT
d_gene: .; v_gene: TRBV12-3/TRBV12-4; CDR3aa: ASSPPPDDEKLF
d_gene: .; v_gene: TRBV12-3/TRBV12-4; CDR3aa: ASSPDALGSGANVLT
d_gene: .; v_gene: TRBV11-2; CDR3aa: ASSLGLVGKSNQPQH
d_gene: .; v_gene: TRBV29-1; CDR3aa: SGLGGDTGELF
d_gene: TRBD2; v_gene: TRBV5-5; CDR3aa: ASSLRLLGGNEQF